Below are 3 T cell receptor beta chains sequenced from a single sample in a study of T-cell memory formation after mild COVID-19. TCRdb recomputed calls from the 5' RACE reads with MiXCR, one row per CDR3 protein. The table shows nearly 250,000 distinct CDR3 sequences, with 15% occurring only once. Material: PBMCs or a T cell subset sorted from them (not recorded which). The origin of the receptors is an adult woman who had mild COVID-19 (a few samples of this study predate the infection). Cell type and time point are not known.

A few counts support this clonotype. The gene calls are TRBV5-1 and TRBJ2-5, with 13 bases that match TRBD2. This CDR3 comprises 16 residues. V dropped 4 bases and J dropped 5; count of bases not matched to a gene: 8. Looked up from germline, CDR1 is SGHRS and CDR2 is YFSETQ. The CDR3 nucleotides are TGCGCCAGCAGCGCGCGGACTAGCGGGGGTGGGGAGACCCAGTACTTC. This translates into CASSARTSGGGETQYF.

The V gene is TRBV30, the J gene TRBJ2-3; 10 nucleotides line up with TRBD2. V was clipped by 0 bases and J by 0 bases; unmatched bases: 6. Germline assignment: CDR1 GTSNPN and CDR2 SVGIG (reference sequence). The CDR3 length is 17 residues. The CDR3 nucleotides read TGTGCCTGGAGTGTCAAAAGGACTAGCGGAAGCACAGATACGCAGTATTTT. Residues: CAWSVKRTSGSTDTQYF.

This chain connects TRBV7-2 to TRBJ2-3; D remains unclear. CDR3 size: 13 residues. The V gene lost 8 bases and the J gene lost 1 base, with 10 bases spanning the gap. In germline, CDR1 is SGHTA, CDR2 FQGNSA. CDR3 bases: TGTGCCAGCGGAGCATTCCGCACAGATACGCAGTATTTT. It specifies CASGAFRTDTQYF.